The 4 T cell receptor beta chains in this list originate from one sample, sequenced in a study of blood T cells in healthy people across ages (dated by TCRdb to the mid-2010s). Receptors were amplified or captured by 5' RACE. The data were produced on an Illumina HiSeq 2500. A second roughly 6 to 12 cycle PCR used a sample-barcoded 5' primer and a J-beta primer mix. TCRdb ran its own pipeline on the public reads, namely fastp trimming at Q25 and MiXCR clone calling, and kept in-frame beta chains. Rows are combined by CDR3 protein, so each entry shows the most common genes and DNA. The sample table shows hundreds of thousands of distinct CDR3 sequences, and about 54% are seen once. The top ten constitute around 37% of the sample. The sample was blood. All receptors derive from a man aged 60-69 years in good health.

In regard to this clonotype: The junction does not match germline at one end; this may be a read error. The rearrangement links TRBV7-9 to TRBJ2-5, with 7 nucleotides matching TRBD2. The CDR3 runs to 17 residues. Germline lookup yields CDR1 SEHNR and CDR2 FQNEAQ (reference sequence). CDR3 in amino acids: CAGSLEALAALQETQYF. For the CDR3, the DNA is TGTGCCGGCAGCTTAGAAGCCCTAGCGGCCCTCCAAGAGACCCAGTACTTC.

The CDR3 protein is CSARKTNGGYNEQFF. The CDR3 DNA is TGCAGTGCTAGGAAGACTAACGGGGGTTACAATGAGCAGTTCTTC. J is TRBJ2-1 and V is TRBV20-1, with D maybe TRBD2 (6 bases). CDR1 and CDR2 (germline): DFQATT, SNEGSKA (reference sequence). V was trimmed by 3 bases and J by 4 bases, leaving 16 bases between them. This CDR3 has 15 amino acids.

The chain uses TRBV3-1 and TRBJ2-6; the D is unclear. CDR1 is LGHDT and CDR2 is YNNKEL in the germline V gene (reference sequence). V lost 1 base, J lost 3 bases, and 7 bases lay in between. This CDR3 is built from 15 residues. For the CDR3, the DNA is TGTGCCAGCAGCCAAGGGGCAAATGGGGCCAACGTCCTGACTTTC. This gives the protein CASSQGANGANVLTF.

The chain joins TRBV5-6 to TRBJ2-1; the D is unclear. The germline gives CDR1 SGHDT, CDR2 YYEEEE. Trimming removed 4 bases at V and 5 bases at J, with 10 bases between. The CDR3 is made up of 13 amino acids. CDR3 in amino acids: CASSGTWHNEQFF. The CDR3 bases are TGTGCCAGCAGCGGTACATGGCACAATGAGCAGTTCTTC.